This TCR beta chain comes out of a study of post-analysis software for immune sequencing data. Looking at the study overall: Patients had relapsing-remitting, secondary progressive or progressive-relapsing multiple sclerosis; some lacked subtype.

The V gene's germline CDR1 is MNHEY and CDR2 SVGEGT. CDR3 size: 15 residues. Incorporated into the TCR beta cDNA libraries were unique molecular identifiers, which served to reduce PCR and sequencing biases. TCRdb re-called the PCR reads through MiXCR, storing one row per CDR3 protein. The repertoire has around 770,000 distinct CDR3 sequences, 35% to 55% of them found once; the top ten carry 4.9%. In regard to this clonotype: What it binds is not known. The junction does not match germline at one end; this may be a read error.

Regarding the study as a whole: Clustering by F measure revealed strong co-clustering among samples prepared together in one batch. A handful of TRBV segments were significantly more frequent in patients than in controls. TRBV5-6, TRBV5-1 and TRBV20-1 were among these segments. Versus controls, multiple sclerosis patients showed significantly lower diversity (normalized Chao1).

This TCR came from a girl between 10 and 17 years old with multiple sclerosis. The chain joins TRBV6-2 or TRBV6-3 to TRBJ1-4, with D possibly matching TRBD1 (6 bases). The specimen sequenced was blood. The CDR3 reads CASRGIGTTNEKLFF. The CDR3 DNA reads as TGTGCTAGCAGGGGAATCGGGACAACTAATGAAAAACTGTTTTTT.